Reported below is one TCR beta chain. Its antigen is still unknown. The PCR ran on 60 Vbeta and 13 Jbeta primers. The method was immunoSEQ multiplex PCR; TCRdb's version includes in-frame clones alone and lacks a portion of them. The sample has around 150,000 clones, more than 70% seen once. The donors were healthy bone marrow donors. The donors, nominally healthy at sampling, likely had unrecorded immune exposures. The data stem from a study of cytomegalovirus exposure and HLA in healthy donors. The study, taken as a whole, reports: Fewer N-insertions (relative to the approximately 700-donor mean) were reportedly seen in an Asian-associated ancestry cluster in a later analysis. The majority of TCR sequences were rare, yet some public TCRs appeared in many donors.

Looked up from germline, CDR1 is SEHNR and CDR2 is FQNEAQ (reference sequence). There are 16 residues in the CDR3. V was pared by 4 bases and J by 2 bases, with 7 bases of the junction left unmatched. The clonotype was recovered from a man in his fifties in good health and CMV-seropositive. The rearrangement joins TRBV7-9 to TRBJ1-4, with 7 bases fitting TRBD1. The source material was PBMCs. DNA for the CDR3: TGTGCCAGCAGCTCCGACAGGGTTGCCACTAATGAAAAACTGTTTTTT. This translates into CASSSDRVATNEKLFF.